This T cell receptor beta chain was profiled in a study of monozygotic twins with inflammatory bowel disease (dated by TCRdb to between 2017 and 2020). Concerning the study at large: The complete study included approximately 28 monozygotic twin pairs: 19 IBD-discordant Danish pairs and nine German pairs, of which four were IBD-concordant and five were IBD-discordant. Each individual had, on average, about 151 000 unique TCRalpha sequences and 181 000 unique TCRbeta sequences available for analysis. Disease-associated traits were sought mainly through comparisons between IBD patients and their genetically identical healthy co-twins within discordant pairs.

The full study reports these points: Distinction between different T cell subtypes could not be achieved in the analysis. No difference in repertoire similarity was observed between concordant and discordant twins, possibly owing to limited statistical power. TCRbeta repertoire diversity, by inverse Simpson index, was decreased in IBD patients compared with their healthy co-twins. IBD patients shared fewer clonotypes with other individuals than healthy twins did, most markedly in patients showing signs of disease activity. The results gave no support for a single strong signal or clonotype linked to IBD. Differing immunosuppressive treatments among patients may have added background noise and inter-individual variability to the repertoires.

A 2.5 ml peripheral blood sample was drawn into PAXgene tubes per donor and stored at -80°C. Total RNA was isolated from whole blood with the PAXgene blood miRNA kit on an automated QIAcube, without T cell sorting. Peripheral blood from monozygotic twin pairs who were concordant or discordant for inflammatory bowel disease underwent deep TCRalpha and TCRbeta repertoire profiling using unique molecular barcoding. Smoking habits were recorded for all twin pairs, and each individual was classified as a current, former or never smoker. Library preparation employed 5' RACE. Preparation of each TCR library used roughly 3.5 ug of total RNA. For each sample, cDNA synthesis with SMARTScribe reverse transcriptase was split into eight separate reactions. During cDNA synthesis, template switching introduced unique molecular identifiers that contained a 6-nucleotide sample barcode. Amplification of TCRalpha and TCRbeta cDNA involved two nested PCRs of roughly 17 and 9 cycles, and each PCR was followed by bead purification. Before amplification, cDNA was treated with uracil DNA-glycosylase and purified using the QIAquick PCR purification kit. The second PCR was the step at which Illumina TruSeq-compatible adapters and sample-specific barcodes were added. Library quality and concentration were assessed using TapeStation and Qubit, and approximately 5 ng of each library was pooled. Sequencing of pooled libraries was carried out on an Illumina HiSeq2500 single-index Rapid Run using 2 x 100 bp reads and custom sequencing primers. The published analysis was carried out like this. MiGEC version 1.2.6 was used for UMI-based consensus assembly to correct PCR and sequencing errors. MiXCR version 2.1.1 handled V(D)J alignment, clonotype assembly and CDR3 extraction. To normalise gene usage, clonotype sharing and MAIT/NKT TCR abundance, the top 1000, 10 000 and 20 000 clonotypes in each sample were analysed. After downsampling to 27 000 UMIs, diversity was calculated as the inverse Simpson index using the vegan R package. Statistical testing used paired Mann-Whitney U tests on the discordant twin pairs and applied Benjamini-Hochberg correction for multiple testing. TCRdb reprocessed the reads and assigns one entry to each CDR3 protein sequence, leaving out DNA. These V and J calls derive from TCRdb rather than the authors' analysis. This specimen's table enumerates a few hundred thousand distinct CDR3 sequences. The leading ten clones occupy roughly 2.6% of the sample.

The germline V gene (reference sequence) supplies CDR1 LNHDA and CDR2 SQIVND. The CDR3 runs 14 residues from the cysteine to the phenylalanine. No DNA is listed. For this clonotype: Its antigen has not been determined.

The rearranged chain carries TRBV19 and TRBJ2-7; the TRBD2 assignment by TCRdb is unverifiable without DNA. The sample taken for sequencing was blood. The source is a human donor with ulcerative colitis or Crohn's disease, or a healthy co-twin of an affected twin (not recorded which). The CDR3 in this case is CATGEDPSSYEQYF.